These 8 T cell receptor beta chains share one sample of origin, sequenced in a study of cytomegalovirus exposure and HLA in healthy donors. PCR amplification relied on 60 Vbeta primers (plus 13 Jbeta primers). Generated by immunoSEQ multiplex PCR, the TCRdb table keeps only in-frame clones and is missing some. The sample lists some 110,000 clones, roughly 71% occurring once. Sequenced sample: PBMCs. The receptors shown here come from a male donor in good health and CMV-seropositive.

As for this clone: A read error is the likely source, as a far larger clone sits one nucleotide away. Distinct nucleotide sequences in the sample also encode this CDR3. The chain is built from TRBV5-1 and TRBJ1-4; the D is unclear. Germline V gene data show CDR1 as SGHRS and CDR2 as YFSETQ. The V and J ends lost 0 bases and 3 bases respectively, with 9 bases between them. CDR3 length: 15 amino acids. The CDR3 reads CASSLAGYSNEKLFF. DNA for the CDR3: TGCGCCAGCAGCTTGGCCGGGTACTCTAATGAAAAACTGTTTTTT.

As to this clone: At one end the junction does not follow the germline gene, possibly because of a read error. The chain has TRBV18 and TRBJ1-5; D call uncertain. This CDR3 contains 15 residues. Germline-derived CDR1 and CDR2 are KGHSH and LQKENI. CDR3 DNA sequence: TGTGCCAGCTCACCACCTGGGCAGCACAATCAGTCCCAGCATTTT. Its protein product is CASSPPGQHNQSQHF.

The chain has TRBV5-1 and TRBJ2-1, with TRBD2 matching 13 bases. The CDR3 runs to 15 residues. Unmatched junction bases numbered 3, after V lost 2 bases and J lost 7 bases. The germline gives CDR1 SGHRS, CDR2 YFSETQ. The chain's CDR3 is CASSFGLAGVNEQFF. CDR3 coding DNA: TGCGCCAGCAGCTTTGGACTAGCGGGAGTTAATGAGCAGTTCTTC.

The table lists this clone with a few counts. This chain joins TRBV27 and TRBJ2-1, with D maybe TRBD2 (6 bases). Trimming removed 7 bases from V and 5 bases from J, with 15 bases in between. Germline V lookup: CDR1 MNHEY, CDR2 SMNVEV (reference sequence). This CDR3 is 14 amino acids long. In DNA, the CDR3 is TGTGCCAGCACTTCCGGGACTCGCAACAATGAGCAGTTCTTC. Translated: CASTSGTRNNEQFF.

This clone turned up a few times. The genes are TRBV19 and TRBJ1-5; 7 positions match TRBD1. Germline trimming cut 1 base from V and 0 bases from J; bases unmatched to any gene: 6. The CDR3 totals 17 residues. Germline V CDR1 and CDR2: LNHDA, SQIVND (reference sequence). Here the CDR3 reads CASSIAIGTDSNQPQHF. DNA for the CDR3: TGTGCCAGTAGTATAGCCATCGGGACAGATAGCAATCAGCCCCAGCATTTT.

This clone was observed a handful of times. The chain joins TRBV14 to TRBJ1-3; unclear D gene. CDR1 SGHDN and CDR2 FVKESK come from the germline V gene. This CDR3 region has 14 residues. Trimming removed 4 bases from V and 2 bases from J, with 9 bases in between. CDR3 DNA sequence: TGTGCCAGCAGCCCGACTATAACTGGAAACACCATATATTTT. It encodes CASSPTITGNTIYF.

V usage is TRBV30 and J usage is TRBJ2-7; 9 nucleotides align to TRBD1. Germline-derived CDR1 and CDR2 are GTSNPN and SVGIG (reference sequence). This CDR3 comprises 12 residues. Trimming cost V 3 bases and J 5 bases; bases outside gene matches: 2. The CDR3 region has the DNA TGTGCCTGGAGATGGGACAGGGACGAGCAGTACTTC. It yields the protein CAWRWDRDEQYF.

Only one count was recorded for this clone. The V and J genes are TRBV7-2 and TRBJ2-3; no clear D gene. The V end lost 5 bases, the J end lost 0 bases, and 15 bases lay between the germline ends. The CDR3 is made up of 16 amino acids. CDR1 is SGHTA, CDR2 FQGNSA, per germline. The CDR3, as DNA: TGTGCCAGCAGCCCGAGCATCGCGGCTAGCACAGATACGCAGTATTTT. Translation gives CASSPSIAASTDTQYF.